Each of the 31 T cell receptor beta chains below was sequenced from the same sample in a study of patients and donors after allogeneic stem cell transplantation. TCRdb used MiXCR to reprocess the RT-PCR reads, holding one entry per CDR3 protein. The sample shows approximately 200,000 distinct CDR3 sequences, approximately 41% of them seen only once. Sequencing used blood, either unsorted or a sorted T cell fraction (not recorded which). The source is a human donor who was either an allogeneic HSCT recipient or a stem cell or donor lymphocyte infusion donor (not recorded which). It is not recorded whose cells these are; they may come from a transplant donor.

This clonotype came up a few times. The chain joins TRBV28 to TRBJ2-1; possibly TRBD2 for D (6 bases). This CDR3 contains 13 residues. Germline V gene data show CDR1 as MDHEN and CDR2 as SYDVKM. V lost 10 bases and J lost 2, with 12 bases in between. The CDR3 coding sequence is TGTGCCACCCGGGGAGGTCCCTACAATGAGCAGTTCTTC. This sequence encodes CATRGGPYNEQFF.

The V gene is TRBV5-6, the J gene TRBJ1-2; tentatively, D is TRBD1 (5 bases). The germline V gene encodes CDR1 SGHDT and CDR2 YYEEEE. The CDR3 loop spans 16 amino acids. Trimming took 3 bases from V and 0 from J, leaving 15 bases between them. CDR3: CASSSPGTVANYGYTF. CDR3 DNA sequence: TGTGCCAGCAGCTCGCCGGGGACGGTAGCTAACTATGGCTACACCTTC.

V gene TRBV30 combines with J gene TRBJ1-5; D possibly corresponds to TRBD1 (6 bases). Deletions cut 2 bases from V and 4 bases from J, with 12 bases between. The CDR3 consists of 14 residues. Germline lookup yields CDR1 GTSNPN and CDR2 SVGIG (reference sequence). DNA for the CDR3: TGTGCCTGGAGTACCGGACAGCTAAATCAGCCCCAGCATTTT. This translates into CAWSTGQLNQPQHF.

This clonotype was picked up a small number of times. The gene calls are TRBV15 and TRBJ2-3, with D perhaps matching TRBD2 (6 bases). The germline V gene has CDR1 LNHNV and CDR2 YYDKDF (reference sequence). The CDR3 runs to 11 residues. Trimming left V 5 bases short and J 7 bases short, with 7 bases between. CDR3 sequence: CATSAGNTQYF. The DNA for the CDR3 is TGTGCCACCAGCGCGGGAAATACGCAGTATTTT.

V is TRBV29-1 and J is TRBJ2-7; either TRBD1 or TRBD2 may fit D (5 bases each). The CDR3 contains 13 residues. CDR1 SQVTM and CDR2 ANQGSEA come from the germline V gene. Trimming shortened V by 7 bases and J by 2 bases, and 15 bases separated the two germline ends. The CDR3 sequence is CSASGTAAYEQYF. In nucleotides, the CDR3 is TGCAGCGCCAGTGGGACGGCAGCCTACGAGCAGTACTTC.

In its sample, this clonotype was seen a few times. The chain is built from TRBV29-1 and TRBJ1-1; TRBD1 might be the D (6 bases). CDR1 SQVTM and CDR2 ANQGSEA come from the germline V gene. Trimming shortened V by 4 bases and J by 8 bases, and 20 bases separated the two germline ends. This CDR3 contains 14 residues. The CDR3 DNA reads as TGCAGCGTTGCCCCACGGACAGTTTCAGGGGAAGCTTTCTTT. Translated, it gives CSVAPRTVSGEAFF.

The chain joins TRBV7-9 to TRBJ2-1, with TRBD2 identical over 7 bases. The germline V gene encodes CDR1 SEHNR and CDR2 FQNEAQ (reference sequence). Unmatched junction bases numbered 10, after V lost 3 bases and J lost 8 bases. The CDR3 consists of 15 residues. CDR3: CASSFASGVLDEQFF. CDR3 nucleotide sequence: TGTGCCAGCAGCTTTGCTAGCGGAGTCCTCGATGAGCAGTTCTTC.

This clonotype has just a few counts. The J gene is TRBJ1-5, the V gene TRBV7-9, with unresolved D. The CDR3 spans 12 residues. The germline V and J ends were trimmed by 5 bases and 5 bases, with 7 bases remaining between them. Germline V gives CDR1 SEHNR, CDR2 FQNEAQ (reference sequence). For the CDR3, the DNA is TGTGCCAGCAGCCCTACAGATCAGCCCCAGCATTTT. The encoded protein is CASSPTDQPQHF.

This rearrangement joins TRBV4-2 to TRBJ1-1; unclear D gene. This CDR3 comprises 14 residues. The germline V gene has CDR1 LGHNA and CDR2 YNFKEQ. Trimming cost V 0 bases and J 7 bases, with 12 bases left between them. This CDR3 reads CASSQEIGSDEAFF. CDR3 DNA sequence: TGTGCCAGCAGCCAAGAGATCGGGTCGGATGAAGCTTTCTTT.

This chain joins TRBV20-1 and TRBJ2-3, with D possibly TRBD1 on 5 matching bases. This CDR3 region has 16 residues. Germline CDR1 reads DFQATT; CDR2 reads SNEGSKA (reference sequence). V was cut by 3 bases and J by 1 base, with 17 bases left in between. The CDR3 DNA is TGCAGTGCTAGGAAGGGGCGGCTAGATGGCACAGATACGCAGTATTTT. As protein: CSARKGRLDGTDTQYF.

There are a few counts of this clonotype. The V call is TRBV4-1, the J call TRBJ1-5, with TRBD1 as a possible D gene (5 bases). The CDR3 loop spans 16 amino acids. Trimming left V 3 bases short and J 5 bases short, with 17 bases between. Per germline, CDR1 MGHRA and CDR2 YSYEKL. CDR3 in DNA: TGCGCCAGCAGCCACGGCTGGGACTCCGCGGATCAGCCCCAGCATTTT. Residues: CASSHGWDSADQPQHF.

This clonotype came up once. The rearrangement uses TRBV28 and TRBJ1-4, with TRBD1 matching over 7 bases. The V gene's germline CDR1 is MDHEN and CDR2 SYDVKM. The CDR3 loop spans 15 amino acids. The ends lost 0 bases at V and 8 bases at J; junction bases unmatched: 6. As DNA, the CDR3 is TGTGCCAGCAGTTTATGGTTGACAGGGCTAGAAAAACTGTTTTTT. It specifies CASSLWLTGLEKLFF.

This clonotype showed up just a few times. The rearrangement joins TRBV3-1 to TRBJ1-4; the D gene is possibly TRBD1 (6 bases). Between the trimmed V and J ends, which lost 2 bases and 5 bases, there was a span of 9 bases. CDR3 size: 14 residues. CDR1 is LGHDT, CDR2 YNNKEL, per germline (reference sequence). The DNA of the CDR3 is TGTGCCAGCAGCCAAAGGACAGAGAATGAAAAACTGTTTTTT. This gives the protein CASSQRTENEKLFF.

The rearrangement links TRBV20-1 to TRBJ2-2, with 13 bases identical to TRBD2. Trimming cost V 7 bases and J 7 bases; bases outside gene matches: 6. The CDR3 sequence is 14 residues long. Germline CDR1 is DFQATT and CDR2 is SNEGSKA (reference sequence). CDR3 DNA sequence: TGCAGTGTGGGGACTAGCGGGAAGCACGGGGAGCTGTTTTTT. Amino acid sequence: CSVGTSGKHGELFF.

V usage is TRBV19 and J usage is TRBJ2-1; 9 nucleotides match TRBD2. Per the germline V gene, CDR1 is LNHDA and CDR2 is SQIVND (reference sequence). The CDR3 is made up of 14 amino acids. After removal of 7 bases from V and 6 bases from J, the junction contained 7 bases not matched to a gene. The CDR3 region has the DNA TGTGCCAGTACTGGCGGGAGGGCCGGCAATGAGCAGTTCTTC. Translation gives CASTGGRAGNEQFF.

This clonotype was picked up a small number of times. CDR3 loop: CASSLTRGGQETQYF. In DNA form, the CDR3 reads TGTGCCAGCAGCTTGACCCGAGGGGGCCAAGAGACCCAGTACTTC. J is TRBJ2-5 and V is TRBV5-6; a weak D match, TRBD1 (6 bases). The V gene lost 1 base and the J gene lost 1 base, with 11 bases spanning the gap. The CDR3 consists of 15 residues. Germline V gene lookup returns CDR1 SGHDT and CDR2 YYEEEE.

The chain joins TRBV29-1 to TRBJ1-1; D gene unclear. Trimming removed 5 bases at V and 0 bases at J, with 7 bases between. This CDR3 contains 12 residues. Per the germline V gene, CDR1 is SQVTM and CDR2 is ANQGSEA. CDR3 DNA: TGCAGCGTTAGGACGGTGAACACTGAAGCTTTCTTT. This translates into CSVRTVNTEAFF.

This clonotype was found a few times. Relative to the germline gene, one junction end is altered; a read error may explain this. This rearrangement joins TRBV5-1 to TRBJ1-2; D unresolved. The length of the CDR3 is 13 residues. Germline V gene sequence: CDR1 SGHRS, CDR2 YFSETQ. The CDR3 sequence is CASSLEGVAWEYF. For the CDR3, the DNA is TGCGCCAGCAGCTTGGAAGGAGTTGCTTGGGAGTACTTC. The variable domain in full, completed from reference TRBV5-1 and TRBJ1-2, reads KAGVTQTPRYLIKTRGQQVTLSCSPISGHRSVSWYQQTPGQGLQFLFEYFSETQRNKGNFPGRFSGRQFSNSRSEMNVSTLELGDSALYLCASSLEGVAWEYFGSGTRLTVV.

V gene TRBV7-9 combines with J gene TRBJ1-6, with 8 positions matching TRBD1. The CDR3 has 17 residues. Germline V CDR1 and CDR2: SEHNR, FQNEAQ (reference sequence). The J segment lost 0 bases and the V segment lost 5 bases, leaving 6 bases of the junction unmatched. The CDR3 DNA follows: TGTGCCAGCAGCACTCGGACAGGGAGCTCCTATAATTCACCCCTCCACTTT. Its protein is CASSTRTGSSYNSPLHF.

The gene calls are TRBV5-1 and TRBJ1-1; no clear D. The length of the CDR3 is 14 residues. Trimming took 0 bases from V and 7 from J, leaving 13 bases between them. Per germline, CDR1 SGHRS and CDR2 YFSETQ. CDR3 residues: CASSLEGRTVEAFF. The DNA for the CDR3 is TGCGCCAGCAGCTTGGAAGGTAGGACGGTTGAAGCTTTCTTT.

This clonotype turned up a few times. Mismatch with germline at one junction end may stem from a read error. The chain recombines TRBV15 with TRBJ1-1; weak D call: TRBD1 (5 bases). CDR3 size: 12 residues. From germline, CDR1 is LNHNV and CDR2 YYDKDF (reference sequence). The CDR3 bases are TGCGGGGCAGGACGAATGAACACTGAAGCTTTCTTT. Amino acids: CGAGRMNTEAFF.

This clonotype is a singleton in its sample. This sequence joins TRBV5-1 and TRBJ2-2; TRBD1 aligns across 7 bases. The V gene's germline CDR1 is SGHRS and CDR2 YFSETQ. After removal of 4 bases from V and 3 bases from J, the junction contained 9 bases not matched to a gene. This CDR3 contains 16 residues. The CDR3 here is CASSQGDGRYTGELFF. DNA for the CDR3: TGCGCCAGCAGCCAGGGGGACGGAAGATACACCGGGGAGCTGTTTTTT. The full variable domain, its missing parts supplied by reference TRBV5-1 and TRBJ2-2, is KAGVTQTPRYLIKTRGQQVTLSCSPISGHRSVSWYQQTPGQGLQFLFEYFSETQRNKGNFPGRFSGRQFSNSRSEMNVSTLELGDSALYLCASSQGDGRYTGELFFGEGSRLTVL.

The V gene is TRBV4-3, the J gene TRBJ2-3; possibly TRBD1 or TRBD2 for D (5 bases each). The CDR3 contains 18 residues. Germline CDR1 LGHNA, CDR2 YSLEER. V lost 4 bases and J lost 1, with 21 bases in between. The DNA of the CDR3 is TGCGCCAGCAGCCGCGGACACGGGGAGACTGCAGGCACAGATACGCAGTATTTT. Translating gives CASSRGHGETAGTDTQYF.

The chain joins TRBV4-3 to TRBJ1-1; 8 bases map to TRBD1. This CDR3 comprises 16 residues. J lost 0 bases, V lost 0 bases, and 3 bases had no gene match. The germline V gene encodes CDR1 LGHNA and CDR2 YSLEER. CDR3 DNA sequence: TGCGCCAGCAGCCAAGAGGGACAGGTCCTGAACACTGAAGCTTTCTTT. Its translation: CASSQEGQVLNTEAFF.

The chain recombines TRBV28 with TRBJ2-7; no clear D. Trimming removed 4 bases from V and 4 bases from J, with 11 bases in between. CDR1 is MDHEN, CDR2 SYDVKM, per germline. CDR3 length: 13 residues. This chain's CDR3 is CASSSGFWYEQYF. As DNA, the CDR3 is TGTGCCAGCAGTTCAGGATTCTGGTACGAGCAGTACTTC.

CDR3 sequence: CATASREKETQYF. CDR3 coding DNA: TGTGCCACCGCGTCCAGGGAAAAAGAGACCCAGTACTTC. The chain combines TRBV6-5 with TRBJ2-5; perhaps TRBD1 as D (5 bases). V was trimmed by 10 bases and J by 3 bases, leaving 15 bases between them. The CDR3 totals 13 residues. Germline lookup yields CDR1 MNHEY and CDR2 SVGAGI.

V is TRBV5-1 and J is TRBJ2-7, with 9 bases identical to TRBD1. The CDR3 spans 14 residues. The germline gives CDR1 SGHRS, CDR2 YFSETQ. Unmatched junction bases numbered 8, after V lost 4 bases and J lost 6 bases. The CDR3: CASSRPGQGGEQYF. DNA for the CDR3: TGCGCCAGCAGCAGACCGGGACAGGGTGGCGAGCAGTACTTC.

The CDR3 DNA reads TGTGCCAGCAGTGAAGAAGGGGCCCCACGCTCCTATAATTCACCCCTCCACTTT. Translated: CASSEEGAPRSYNSPLHF. V usage is TRBV6-1 and J usage is TRBJ1-6, with D possibly TRBD1 on 5 matching bases. V was cut by 1 base and J by 0 bases, with 13 bases left in between. CDR3 length equals 18 residues. Germline V lookup: CDR1 MNHNS, CDR2 SASEGT.

This clonotype has more than one count but fewer than ten. The rearrangement uses TRBV4-2 and TRBJ2-3, with unresolved D. With 3 bases removed from V and 4 bases from J, the gap between germline ends came to 11 bases. Germline V gene data show CDR1 as LGHNA and CDR2 as YNFKEQ. The CDR3 spans 14 residues. CDR3: CASSQSPRADTQYF. The CDR3 nucleotides read TGTGCCAGCAGCCAGAGCCCTAGGGCAGATACGCAGTATTTT.

This clonotype was seen more than once but under ten times. This chain uses TRBV7-8 with TRBJ2-3, with no clear D. The CDR3 length is 14 residues. The V end lost 1 base, the J end lost 0 bases, and 5 bases lay between the germline ends. In germline, CDR1 is SGHVS, CDR2 FQNEAQ. CDR3 loop: CASSLEQSTDTQYF. CDR3 DNA: TGTGCCAGCAGCTTAGAACAAAGCACAGATACGCAGTATTTT.

This chain connects TRBV4-2 to TRBJ1-2; D perhaps matches TRBD1 (5 bases). The CDR3 is made up of 16 amino acids. V lost 4 bases and J lost 0, with 15 bases in between. CDR1 and CDR2 (germline): LGHNA, YNFKEQ. The CDR3 coding sequence is TGTGCCAGCAGCCCCGGGACGGATCGACCTAACTATGGCTACACCTTC. Protein: CASSPGTDRPNYGYTF.